Listed below are T cell receptor beta chains from one sample, sequenced in a study of early stage breast cancer tumors. Clones were sequenced by immunoSEQ multiplex PCR, and TCRdb holds only the in-frame ones, with some missing. The table shows approximately 31,000 clones, with around 75% occurring only once. Sequencing was performed on breast tumor tissue. These receptor sequences come from a person aged 30 to 40 with breast cancer. Each CDR3 is given with its conserved first and last residue. The D gene is left open where the match is weak. The size field is filled for only some rows; it gives once, few, many or a size class.

>NA|TRBJ1-1|TRBV29-1|NA
TGCAGCGTTGAAGAATCGGGGGGCCAGAACACTGAAGCTTTCTTT
CSVEESGGQNTEAFF
>NA|TRBJ2-5|TRBV5-1|NA
TGCGCCAGCAGCTCCGGAGGGGCGGAGGAGACCCAGTACTTC
CASSSGGAEETQYF
>NA|TRBJ1-2|TRBV10-3|NA
TGTGCCATTCGGAGGGGCGAGATCAAGGATGGCTACACCTTC
CAIRRGEIKDGYTF
>NA|TRBJ2-1|TRBV5-6|NA
TGTGCCAGCAGCTCGACTAAGAGCTCCTACAATGAGCAGTTCTTC
CASSSTKSSYNEQFF
>NA|TRBJ2-7|TRBV18|NA
TGTGCCAGCTCACGGCCAGGGGGGACCTACGAGCAGTACTTC
CASSRPGGTYEQYF
>NA|TRBJ2-2|TRBV5-4|medium-sized
TGTGCCAGCAGCTTGGCGCAGCATCGTATCGGGGAGCTGTTTTTT
CASSLAQHRIGELFF
>TRBD2|TRBJ2-7|TRBV19|NA
TGTGCCAGTAGTATAGCCCCGGGACTATTGTACGAGCAGTACTTC
CASSIAPGLLYEQYF
>TRBD1|TRBJ2-7|TRBV4-2|once
TGTGCCAGCAGCGAGGACCAGGGGGCCTCATTATACGAGCAGTACTTC
CASSEDQGASLYEQYF
>NA|TRBJ1-2|TRBV4-1|NA
TGCGCCAGCAGCCAAGCCTCAAGACAGAGTTATGGCTACACCTTC
CASSQASRQSYGYTF
>TRBD2|TRBJ2-7|TRBV18|NA
TGTGCCAGCTCACCCGCGGGAGGCCCTTCCTACGAGCAGTACTTC
CASSPAGGPSYEQYF
>NA|TRBJ2-7|TRBV7-2|few
TGTGCCAGCAGCTTAGGGTCCCTGCAGAACGAGCAGTACTTC
CASSLGSLQNEQYF
>NA|TRBJ2-1|TRBV4-2|NA
TGTGCCAGCAGCCAAAAAGTGGGGCAGGGCGCCCCCTACAATGAGCAGTTCTTC
CASSQKVGQGAPYNEQFF
>NA|TRBJ1-1|TRBV11-1|NA
TGTGCCAGCAGCTTAGCACTGAACACTGAAGCTTTCTTT
CASSLALNTEAFF
>TRBD2|TRBJ2-1|TRBV10-1|NA
TGCGCCAGCAGTGAGTCGAGGGTAGCGGGTACCTACAATGAGCAGTTCTTC
CASSESRVAGTYNEQFF
>TRBD1|TRBJ1-2|TRBV11-2|NA
TGTGCCAGCAGCTTAGTCTGGGACAGGGGGCGCGACTATGGCTACACCTTC
CASSLVWDRGRDYGYTF
>NA|TRBJ1-5|TRBV28|once
TGTGCCAGCAGTTCCTTCGGGGGGCGGGGGCCCCAGCATTTT
CASSSFGGRGPQHF
>NA|TRBJ1-1|TRBV6-5|NA
TGTGCCAGCAACCTTGGACCGTACACTGAAGCTTTCTTT
CASNLGPYTEAFF
>NA|TRBJ2-5|TRBV5-8|NA
TGTGCCAGCAGCGGTGGCTTTCAGAGAACCCAAGAGACCCAGTACTTC
CASSGGFQRTQETQYF
>NA|TRBJ2-2|TRBV5-4|NA
TGTGCCAGCAGCTTGGCCTTTCCCCCCGGGGAGCTGTTTTTT
CASSLAFPPGELFF
>NA|TRBJ2-2|TRBV28|NA
TGTGCCAGCAGCGCGGGACAGAGTACTACCGGGGAGCTGTTTTTT
CASSAGQSTTGELFF
>NA|TRBJ1-4|TRBV4-3|NA
TGCGCCAGCAGTAAGGGGAGGAATGAAAAACTGTTTTTT
CASSKGRNEKLFF
>TRBD1|TRBJ2-6|TRBV30|NA
TGTGCCTGGACGGAGACAGGGTCCTACTCTGGGGCCAACGTCCTGACTTTC
CAWTETGSYSGANVLTF